A single sample gave rise to the 29 T cell receptor beta chains below, sequenced in a study of cytomegalovirus exposure and HLA in healthy donors. With 60 Vbeta and 13 Jbeta primers, the PCR was carried out. Data came from immunoSEQ multiplex PCR; TCRdb stores just in-frame clones and leaves some out. This sample carries 150,000 to 200,000 clones, 55% to 65% of them seen once, and the ten largest clones take about 2.9%. The source material was PBMCs. These receptors all stem from a man aged 35 to 55 in good health and CMV-seronegative.

The table lists this clone with a count of one. The chain employs TRBV27 and TRBJ2-7, with TRBD2 matching 7 bases. The CDR3 has 13 residues. The germline V gene has CDR1 MNHEY and CDR2 SMNVEV (reference sequence). With V trimmed by 4 bases and J by 3 bases, 3 bases remained unmatched. The chain's CDR3 is CASSYGGSYEQYF. The CDR3 DNA follows: TGTGCCAGCAGTTACGGCGGGAGCTACGAGCAGTACTTC.

The chain links TRBV15 to TRBJ2-7; a weak D match, TRBD2 (5 bases). V lost 0 bases and J lost 3, with 15 bases in between. Germline CDR1 is LNHNV and CDR2 is YYDKDF (reference sequence). This CDR3 spans 16 amino acids. The CDR3 DNA sequence: TGTGCCACCAGCAGAGATCGAATCTCCGGGATCTACGAGCAGTACTTC. Translating gives CATSRDRISGIYEQYF. The entire variable domain, with the rest obtained from reference TRBV15 and TRBJ2-7, is as follows: DAMVIQNPRYQVTQFGKPVTLSCSQTLNHNVMYWYQQKSSQAPKLLFHYYDKDFNNEADTPDNFQSRRPNTSFCFLDIRSPGLGDTAMYLCATSRDRISGIYEQYFGPGTRLTVT.

This chain uses TRBV4-3 with TRBJ2-2, with D uncertain. Trimming pared 1 base from V and 4 bases from J, leaving 4 bases between. Germline-derived CDR1 and CDR2 are LGHNA and YSLEER. The CDR3 runs to 13 residues. In nucleotides, the CDR3 is TGCGCCAGCAGCCAAGTCAGCACCGGGGAGCTGTTTTTT. Its translation is CASSQVSTGELFF.

As for this clone: Within the sample, other DNA sequences also encode this same CDR3. The chain uses TRBV5-1 and TRBJ2-3; a weak D match, TRBD1 (6 bases). CDR1 is SGHRS and CDR2 is YFSETQ in the germline V gene. The length of the CDR3 is 14 residues. The V gene lost 0 bases and the J gene lost 4 bases, with 9 bases spanning the gap. DNA of the CDR3: TGCGCCAGCAGCTTGGGTGGGGGCGCAGATACGCAGTATTTT. Protein sequence: CASSLGGGADTQYF.

The V call is TRBV28, the J call TRBJ2-3, with 10 bases identical to TRBD1. The CDR3 totals 16 residues. Trimming removed 5 bases from V and 2 bases from J; junction bases left unmatched: 7. Germline lookup yields CDR1 MDHEN and CDR2 SYDVKM. The CDR3 nucleotides read TGTGCCAGCAGTGACCGGGACAGGGGCTTCACAGATACGCAGTATTTT. The encoded protein is CASSDRDRGFTDTQYF.

The chain joins TRBV7-6 to TRBJ2-5, with TRBD2 as a possible D gene (7 bases). The CDR3 sequence is 14 residues long. V was trimmed by 4 bases and J by 5 bases, leaving 14 bases between them. From germline, CDR1 is SGHVS and CDR2 FNYEAQ. The chain's CDR3 is CASSSTGRVETQYF. In DNA, the CDR3 is TGTGCCAGCAGCTCTACAGGGAGGGTGGAGACCCAGTACTTC.

This clone was seen just once. The chain is built from TRBV6-6 and TRBJ2-7; 12 bases are a match to TRBD1. V trimming: 8 bases; J trimming: 5 bases; junction bases outside the gene matches: 7. The CDR3 covers 14 residues. CDR1 is MNHNY and CDR2 is SVGAGI in the germline V gene (reference sequence). The CDR3: CASGRDRGRNEQYF. The DNA for the CDR3 is TGTGCCAGCGGCCGGGACAGGGGGCGAAACGAGCAGTACTTC.

The J gene is TRBJ2-7, the V gene TRBV27, with 9 bases fitting TRBD1. Per the germline V gene, CDR1 is MNHEY and CDR2 is SMNVEV (reference sequence). After removal of 6 bases from V and 3 bases from J, the junction contained 6 bases not matched to a gene. CDR3 length: 14 residues. CDR3 bases: TGTGCCAGCAGCCACCGGGACAGGGTCTACGAGCAGTACTTC. It translates to CASSHRDRVYEQYF.

This clone came up a few times. The chain recombines TRBV7-2 with TRBJ1-4; possible D gene TRBD1, 5 bases. The germline gives CDR1 SGHTA, CDR2 FQGNSA. V dropped 1 base and J dropped 8 bases, with 11 bases sitting between them. This CDR3 contains 14 residues. CDR3 sequence reads: CASSLGQGTEKLFF. CDR3 sequence (DNA): TGTGCCAGCAGCTTAGGTCAGGGAACCGAAAAACTGTTTTTT. The entire variable domain, with the rest obtained from reference TRBV7-2 and TRBJ1-4, is as follows: GAGVSQSPSNKVTEKGKDVELRCDPISGHTALYWYRQSLGQGLEFLIYFQGNSAPDKSGLPSDRFSAERTGGSVSTLTIQRTQQEDSAVYLCASSLGQGTEKLFFGSGTQLSVL.

In this sample, this clone turned up a few times. The chain combines TRBV27 with TRBJ1-1; 8 nucleotides align to TRBD1. This CDR3 has 14 residues. Germline-derived CDR1 and CDR2 are MNHEY and SMNVEV (reference sequence). J gave up 0 bases and V 6 bases, and 3 bases lay outside the gene matches. In nucleotides, the CDR3 is TGTGCCAGCAGCTTGGACAGGGTGAACACTGAAGCTTTCTTT. Translating gives CASSLDRVNTEAFF.

V and J are TRBV29-1 and TRBJ2-3; D gene uncertain. V lost 5 bases, J lost 6 bases, and 9 bases lay in between. This CDR3 has 11 residues. Germline V gene sequence: CDR1 SQVTM, CDR2 ANQGSEA. The CDR3 DNA follows: TGCAGCGTTAAGCAGGCCGATACGCAGTATTTT. It yields the protein CSVKQADTQYF.

V is TRBV6-6 and J is TRBJ1-1; D is uncertain. Between the trimmed V and J ends, which lost 7 bases and 5 bases, there was a span of 11 bases. Germline-derived CDR1 and CDR2 are MNHNY and SVGAGI (reference sequence). This CDR3 region has 12 residues. Here the CDR3 DNA reads TGTGCCAGCATTGGCCGGGGAACTGAAGCTTTCTTT. Its translation: CASIGRGTEAFF.

The DNA for the CDR3 is TGTGCCAGCAGCTCCGGGACTAGCGGGAGTATAAGTGAGCAGTTCTTC. It codes for CASSSGTSGSISEQFF. This chain uses TRBV13 with TRBJ2-1; 14 nucleotides match TRBD2. CDR1 and CDR2 from the germline V gene are PRHDT and FYEKMQ (reference sequence). Unmatched junction bases numbered 8, after V lost 4 bases and J lost 9 bases. The CDR3 consists of 16 residues.

The genes are TRBV5-1 and TRBJ2-7; 7 positions agree with TRBD1. The CDR3 totals 16 residues. V trimming: 0 bases; J trimming: 6 bases; junction bases outside the gene matches: 12. CDR1 and CDR2 (germline): SGHRS, YFSETQ. The CDR3 here is CASSLDGRGSFAEQYF. Written as DNA, the CDR3 is TGCGCCAGCAGCTTGGATGGCAGGGGGAGCTTTGCCGAGCAGTACTTC.

This clone turned up a few times. CDR3 nucleotides: TGTGCCAGCAGCTTCACAGGGGAAAAACTGTTTTTT. Its translation: CASSFTGEKLFF. The chain carries TRBV7-6 and TRBJ1-4, with D possibly TRBD1 on 6 matching bases. Germline V lookup: CDR1 SGHVS, CDR2 FNYEAQ. V lost 3 bases and J lost 8, with 7 bases in between. The CDR3 is 12 amino acids.

The rearrangement joins TRBV7-2 to TRBJ2-7; 12 nucleotides agree with TRBD2. This CDR3 contains 14 residues. CDR1 and CDR2 from the germline V gene are SGHTA and FQGNSA. V lost 5 bases and J lost 4; bases outside the gene matches: 3. The CDR3 sequence is CASSIGLAGYEQYF. CDR3 bases: TGTGCCAGCAGCATCGGACTAGCGGGGTACGAGCAGTACTTC.

In this sample, this clone turned up a few times. The chain links TRBV11-2 to TRBJ1-5; no definite D call. The CDR3 extends over 15 amino acids. Germline CDR1 reads SGHAT; CDR2 reads FQNNGV. Trimming cost V 0 bases and J 2 bases, with 8 bases left between them. This chain's CDR3 is CASSLEGTGNQPQHF. CDR3 DNA sequence: TGTGCCAGCAGCTTAGAGGGCACGGGCAATCAGCCCCAGCATTTT.

This chain uses TRBV19 with TRBJ2-2, with a tentative D call TRBD1 (5 bases). The CDR3 sequence is 15 residues long. The germline V and J ends were trimmed by 6 bases and 1 base, with 12 bases remaining between them. Germline lookup yields CDR1 LNHDA and CDR2 SQIVND (reference sequence). CDR3 amino acids: CASRRPQGNTGELFF. The CDR3 bases are TGTGCCAGTAGAAGACCCCAGGGGAACACCGGGGAGCTGTTTTTT.

The chain is built from TRBV19 and TRBJ2-6; D not certain. Germline V gives CDR1 LNHDA, CDR2 SQIVND (reference sequence). Trimming pared 3 bases from V and 1 base from J, leaving 4 bases between. The CDR3 length is 14 residues. As DNA, the CDR3 is TGTGCCAGTAGTATGAGTTCTGGGGCCAACGTCCTGACTTTC. Amino acids: CASSMSSGANVLTF.

J is TRBJ2-1 and V is TRBV5-1; perhaps TRBD2 as D (6 bases). Germline loops: CDR1 SGHRS, CDR2 YFSETQ. The CDR3 loop spans 15 amino acids. Trimming stripped 3 bases from V and 5 bases from J, with 15 bases between. The CDR3, as DNA: TGCGCCAGCAGCTCAAGACTAGTCGGGGACAATGAGCAGTTCTTC. The encoded protein is CASSSRLVGDNEQFF.

V usage is TRBV14 and J usage is TRBJ2-7, with 10 bases fitting TRBD2. V shed 1 base and J 1 base; nucleotides not matched to a gene: 1. This CDR3 comprises 15 residues. Germline V lookup: CDR1 SGHDN, CDR2 FVKESK. DNA of the CDR3: TGTGCCAGCAGCCAAGGGACTAGCGGTTCCTACGAGCAGTACTTC. Translation: CASSQGTSGSYEQYF.

The V and J genes are TRBV2 and TRBJ2-7; D unclear. The germline V gene has CDR1 SNHLY and CDR2 FYNNEI. The CDR3 is 13 amino acids. Deletions cut 7 bases from V and 0 bases from J, with 10 bases between. This CDR3 is CASKLTASYEQYF. In nucleotides, the CDR3 is TGTGCCAGCAAACTTACCGCCTCCTACGAGCAGTACTTC. The full variable domain, in which reference TRBV2 and TRBJ2-7 provide the parts outside the CDR3, is EPEVTQTPSHQVTQMGQEVILRCVPISNHLYFYWYRQILGQKVEFLVSFYNNEISEKSEIFDDQFSVERPDGSNFTLKIRSTKLEDSAMYFCASKLTASYEQYFGPGTRLTVT.

This clone has more than one count but fewer than ten. This chain links TRBV30 with TRBJ1-5; 10 positions agree with TRBD1. V was clipped by 5 bases and J by 4 bases; unmatched bases: 2. CDR1 and CDR2 from the germline V gene are GTSNPN and SVGIG (reference sequence). This CDR3 contains 13 residues. CDR3 amino acids: CAWQGQGNQPQHF. In DNA form, the CDR3 reads TGTGCCTGGCAGGGACAGGGGAATCAGCCCCAGCATTTT.

The rearrangement uses TRBV19 and TRBJ2-1; 7 bases fit TRBD2. CDR3 length: 14 amino acids. The germline gives CDR1 LNHDA, CDR2 SQIVND (reference sequence). Trimming cost V 3 bases and J 6 bases; bases outside gene matches: 5. The CDR3 is CASSITGGFNEQFF. The DNA for the CDR3 is TGTGCCAGTAGTATTACGGGAGGTTTCAATGAGCAGTTCTTC.

This clone was found a few times. The genes are TRBV6-1 and TRBJ1-2; D may be TRBD1 (5 bases). Trimming took 2 bases from V and 2 from J, leaving 12 bases between them. This CDR3 comprises 15 residues. Germline loops: CDR1 MNHNS, CDR2 SASEGT. The CDR3 sequence is CASSETSGRNYGYTF. CDR3 DNA sequence: TGTGCCAGCAGTGAAACATCAGGGAGGAACTATGGCTACACCTTC.

The rearrangement joins TRBV6-6 to TRBJ1-5, with D unclear. The CDR3 is made up of 12 amino acids. Germline-derived CDR1 and CDR2 are MNHNY and SVGAGI (reference sequence). The CDR3 nucleotides read TGTGCGACGGGATTCCTCAATCAGCCCCAGCATTTT. Encoded protein: CATGFLNQPQHF.

The chain recombines TRBV4-1 with TRBJ2-5; TRBD2 aligns across 7 bases. The J call may be wrong; the DNA end is better matched by TRBJ2-7. CDR3 length: 15 residues. In germline, CDR1 is MGHRA, CDR2 YSYEKL. The CDR3 here is CASSQTGTIHYEQYF. CDR3 nucleotides: TGCGCCAGCAGCCAGACCGGGACTATCCACTACGAGCAGTACTTC.

V gene TRBV20-1 combines with J gene TRBJ2-5; no firm D call. V was shortened by 3 bases and J by 1 base, with 3 bases between the two germline ends. There are 11 residues in the CDR3. CDR1 and CDR2 (germline): DFQATT, SNEGSKA (reference sequence). CDR3 in amino acids: CSASLQETQYF. The CDR3 DNA sequence: TGCAGTGCTAGTCTCCAAGAGACCCAGTACTTC.

This chain links TRBV28 with TRBJ2-5, with D tentatively TRBD1 (6 bases). Trimming took 2 bases from V and 5 from J, leaving 15 bases between them. The CDR3 consists of 15 residues. Germline V lookup: CDR1 MDHEN, CDR2 SYDVKM. The CDR3, as DNA: TGTGCCAGCAGTTTAAGAGGCACAGGGTTTGAGACCCAGTACTTC. Translated: CASSLRGTGFETQYF.